The 8 T cell receptor beta chains presented below share a single source sample, sequenced in a study of identical twins. TCRdb reanalysed the 5' RACE reads using MiXCR and keeps one entry per CDR3 protein. The repertoire holds a few hundred thousand distinct CDR3 sequences, with more than 13% as singletons. Separately, the same data were catalogued under a study of yellow fever vaccine responses in identical twins.

Sequenced: CD4+ T cells sorted from blood. The receptor set was obtained from a woman in her late teens or twenties in good health.

The chain employs TRBV5-1 and TRBJ2-1, with TRBD2 matching 12 bases. CDR1 is SGHRS, CDR2 YFSETQ, per germline. The CDR3 runs 18 residues. V dropped 4 bases and J dropped 7; count of bases not matched to a gene: 15. CDR3 nucleotides: TGCGCCAGCAGCAACGAAAAGACTAGCGGGGGCCCCCGAAATGAGCAGTTCTTC. This sequence encodes CASSNEKTSGGPRNEQFF. Complete variable domain (other parts from reference TRBV5-1 and TRBJ2-1): KAGVTQTPRYLIKTRGQQVTLSCSPISGHRSVSWYQQTPGQGLQFLFEYFSETQRNKGNFPGRFSGRQFSNSRSEMNVSTLELGDSALYLCASSNEKTSGGPRNEQFFGPGTRLTVL.

This clonotype came up a few times. The CDR3 nucleotides are TGTGCCAGCAGCCTTTTAGGGACTCTCACAGATACGCAGTATTTT. This codes for CASSLLGTLTDTQYF. J is TRBJ2-3 and V is TRBV6-1; a possible D gene is TRBD2 (6 bases). Germline V gene data show CDR1 as MNHNS and CDR2 as SASEGT. The CDR3 contains 15 residues. V lost 6 bases and J 2 bases, leaving 15 bases between the germline ends.

This clonotype was recorded a few times. CDR3 bases: TGTGCCAGCAGCCACCGTAACAGGGGAACCTACGAGCAGTACTTC. This translates into CASSHRNRGTYEQYF. This chain links TRBV3-1 with TRBJ2-7; TRBD1 matches 7 bases. This CDR3 spans 15 amino acids. In germline, CDR1 is LGHDT, CDR2 YNNKEL (reference sequence). With V trimmed by 3 bases and J by 2 bases, 7 bases remained unmatched.

This clonotype was found a few times. The rearrangement uses TRBV7-2 and TRBJ1-1; D remains ambiguous. CDR1 is SGHTA and CDR2 is FQGNSA in the germline V gene. CDR3 length equals 14 residues. V lost 3 bases, J lost 6 bases, and 14 bases lay in between. The CDR3 sequence: CASSFDPGSAEAFF. DNA of the CDR3: TGTGCCAGCAGCTTTGATCCGGGTTCGGCTGAAGCTTTCTTT.

The chain couples TRBV20-1 to TRBJ2-2; TRBD1 might be the D (5 bases). Germline V gene lookup returns CDR1 DFQATT and CDR2 SNEGSKA (reference sequence). Trimming removed 1 base at V and 1 base at J, with 10 bases between. This CDR3 has 15 amino acids. Here the CDR3 reads CSARVAGRNTGELFF. CDR3 sequence (DNA): TGCAGTGCTAGAGTGGCAGGGCGGAACACCGGGGAGCTGTTTTTT.

The V call is TRBV6-2 or TRBV6-3, the J call TRBJ2-2; the D gene is possibly TRBD1 (5 bases). Germline values: CDR1 MNHEY, CDR2 SVGEGT. This CDR3 is built from 17 residues. Between the trimmed V and J ends, which lost 6 bases and 5 bases, there was a span of 22 bases. CDR3 DNA sequence: TGTGCCAGCAGCACTACCCCTGGGGCGATAGGAACCGGGGAGCTGTTTTTT. It codes for CASSTTPGAIGTGELFF.

This clonotype showed up just a few times. The gene calls are TRBV23-1 and TRBJ2-7, with 14 bases aligning to TRBD2. TRBV23-1 is flagged as an ORF with uncertain function. Trimming at V came to 4 bases and at J to 2 bases, leaving 16 bases not matched to a gene. The CDR3 is 20 amino acids. The CDR3 DNA reads as TGCGCCAGCAGTCGCCTCAGACAAGGACTAGCGGGGGGTATCACCTACGAGCAGTACTTC. Translated, it gives CASSRLRQGLAGGITYEQYF.

A few counts support this clonotype. J is TRBJ2-1 and V is TRBV20-1; the D is unclear. V lost 5 bases and J lost 4, with 9 bases in between. Germline assignment: CDR1 DFQATT and CDR2 SNEGSKA (reference sequence). CDR3 length: 12 amino acids. CDR3 loop: CSARTEYNEQFF. The CDR3 nucleotides are TGCAGTGCTCGGACGGAATACAATGAGCAGTTCTTC.